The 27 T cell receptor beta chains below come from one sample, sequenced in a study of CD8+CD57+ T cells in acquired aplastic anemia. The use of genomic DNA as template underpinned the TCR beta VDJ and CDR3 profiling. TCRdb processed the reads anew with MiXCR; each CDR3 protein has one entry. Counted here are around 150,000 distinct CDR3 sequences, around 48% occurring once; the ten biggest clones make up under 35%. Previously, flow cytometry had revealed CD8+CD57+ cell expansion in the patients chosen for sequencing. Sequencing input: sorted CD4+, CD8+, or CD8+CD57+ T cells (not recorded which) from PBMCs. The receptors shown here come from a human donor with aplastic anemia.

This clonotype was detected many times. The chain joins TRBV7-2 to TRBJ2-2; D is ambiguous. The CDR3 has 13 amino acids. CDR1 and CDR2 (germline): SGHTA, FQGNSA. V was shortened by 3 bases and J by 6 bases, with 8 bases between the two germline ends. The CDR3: CASSFDPSGELFF. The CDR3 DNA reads TGTGCCAGCAGCTTCGACCCCTCCGGGGAGCTGTTTTTT.

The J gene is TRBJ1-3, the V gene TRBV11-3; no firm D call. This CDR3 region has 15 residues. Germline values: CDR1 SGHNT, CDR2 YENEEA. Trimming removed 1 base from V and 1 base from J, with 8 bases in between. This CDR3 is CASSLAANSGNTIYF. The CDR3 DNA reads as TGTGCCAGCAGCTTAGCAGCCAATTCTGGAAACACCATATATTTT.

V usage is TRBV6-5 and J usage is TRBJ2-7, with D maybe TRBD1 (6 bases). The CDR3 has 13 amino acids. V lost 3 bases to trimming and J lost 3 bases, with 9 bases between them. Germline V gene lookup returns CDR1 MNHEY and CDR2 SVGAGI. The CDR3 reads CASSYDRNYEQYF. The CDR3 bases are TGTGCCAGCAGTTATGACAGGAACTACGAGCAGTACTTC.

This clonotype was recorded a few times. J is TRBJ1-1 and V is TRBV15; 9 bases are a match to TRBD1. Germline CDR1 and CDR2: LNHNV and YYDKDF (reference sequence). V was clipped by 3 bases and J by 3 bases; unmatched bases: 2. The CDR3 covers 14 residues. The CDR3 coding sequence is TGTGCCACCAGCAGGGACAGGGGAGACACTGAAGCTTTCTTT. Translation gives CATSRDRGDTEAFF.

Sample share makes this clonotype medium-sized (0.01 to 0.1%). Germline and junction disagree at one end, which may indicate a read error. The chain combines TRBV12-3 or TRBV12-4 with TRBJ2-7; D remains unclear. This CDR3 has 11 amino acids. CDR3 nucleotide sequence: TGTGCCAGCAGCTTAGGCTACGAGCAGTACTTC. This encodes CASSLGYEQYF.

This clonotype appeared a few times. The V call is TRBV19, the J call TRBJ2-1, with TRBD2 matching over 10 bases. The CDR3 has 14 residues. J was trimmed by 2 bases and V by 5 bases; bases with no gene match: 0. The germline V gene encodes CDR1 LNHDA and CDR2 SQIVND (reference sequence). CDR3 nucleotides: TGTGCCAGTAGTCTAGCGGGGGCCTACAATGAGCAGTTCTTC. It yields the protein CASSLAGAYNEQFF. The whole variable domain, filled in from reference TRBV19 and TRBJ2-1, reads DGGITQSPKYLFRKEGQNVTLSCEQNLNHDAMYWYRQDPGQGLRLIYYSQIVNDFQKGDIAEGYSVSREKKESFPLTVTSAQKNPTAFYLCASSLAGAYNEQFFGPGTRLTVL.

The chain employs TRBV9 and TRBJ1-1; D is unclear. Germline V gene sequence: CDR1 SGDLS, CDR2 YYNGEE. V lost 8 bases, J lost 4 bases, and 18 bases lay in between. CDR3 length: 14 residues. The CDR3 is CASTLRELGTEAFF. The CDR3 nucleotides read TGTGCCAGTACCCTTAGGGAACTGGGCACTGAAGCTTTCTTT.

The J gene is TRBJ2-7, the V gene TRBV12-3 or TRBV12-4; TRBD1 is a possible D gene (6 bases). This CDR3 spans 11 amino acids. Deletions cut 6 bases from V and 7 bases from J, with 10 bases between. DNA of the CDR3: TGTGCCAGCAGGAATAGGGGGGAGCAGTACTTC. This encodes CASRNRGEQYF.

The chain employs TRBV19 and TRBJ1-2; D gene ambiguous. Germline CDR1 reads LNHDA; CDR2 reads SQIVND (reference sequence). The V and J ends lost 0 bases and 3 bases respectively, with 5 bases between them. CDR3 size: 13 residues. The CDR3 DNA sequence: TGTGCCAGTAGTATAGACGGGTACTATGGCTACACCTTC. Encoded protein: CASSIDGYYGYTF. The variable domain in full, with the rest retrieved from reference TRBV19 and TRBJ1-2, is DGGITQSPKYLFRKEGQNVTLSCEQNLNHDAMYWYRQDPGQGLRLIYYSQIVNDFQKGDIAEGYSVSREKKESFPLTVTSAQKNPTAFYLCASSIDGYYGYTFGSGTRLTVV.

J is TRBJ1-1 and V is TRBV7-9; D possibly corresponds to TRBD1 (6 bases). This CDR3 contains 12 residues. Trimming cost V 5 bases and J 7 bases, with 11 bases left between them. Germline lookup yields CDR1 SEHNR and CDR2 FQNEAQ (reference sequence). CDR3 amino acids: CASSQYRDEAFF. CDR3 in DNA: TGTGCCAGCAGCCAATACAGGGATGAAGCTTTCTTT.

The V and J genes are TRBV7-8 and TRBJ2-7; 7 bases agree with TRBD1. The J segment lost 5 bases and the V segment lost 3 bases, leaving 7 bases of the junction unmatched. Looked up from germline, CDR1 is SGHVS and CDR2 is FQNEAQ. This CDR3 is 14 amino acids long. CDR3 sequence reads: CASSFDVGTDEQYF. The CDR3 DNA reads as TGTGCCAGCAGCTTCGACGTCGGGACAGACGAGCAGTACTTC.

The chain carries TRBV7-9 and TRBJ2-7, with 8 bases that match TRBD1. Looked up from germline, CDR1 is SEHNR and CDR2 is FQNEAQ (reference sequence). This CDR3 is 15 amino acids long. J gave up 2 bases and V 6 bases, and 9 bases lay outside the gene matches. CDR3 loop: CASRSGTGGAYEQYF. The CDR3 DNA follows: TGTGCCAGCAGGTCGGGGACAGGAGGCGCCTACGAGCAGTACTTC.

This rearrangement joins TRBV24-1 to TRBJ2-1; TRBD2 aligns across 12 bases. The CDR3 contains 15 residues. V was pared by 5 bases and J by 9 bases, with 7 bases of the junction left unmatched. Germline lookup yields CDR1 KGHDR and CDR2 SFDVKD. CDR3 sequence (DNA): TGTGCCACCAGTGCCTCTAGCGGGGGGGCCGGTGAGCAGTTCTTC. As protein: CATSASSGGAGEQFF.

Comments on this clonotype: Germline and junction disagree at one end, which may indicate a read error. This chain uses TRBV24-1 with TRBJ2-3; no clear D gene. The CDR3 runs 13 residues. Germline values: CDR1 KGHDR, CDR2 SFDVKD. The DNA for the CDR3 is TGTGCCAGCAGTGAAGTGGGCACAGATACGCAGTATTTT. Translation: CASSEVGTDTQYF.

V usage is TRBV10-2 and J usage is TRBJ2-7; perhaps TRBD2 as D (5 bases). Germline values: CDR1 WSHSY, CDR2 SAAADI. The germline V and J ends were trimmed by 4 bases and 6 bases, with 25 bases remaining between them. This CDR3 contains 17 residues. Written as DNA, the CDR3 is TGCGCCAGCAGTGTGTCGAAGGTGTCGAGGGATTGGGTCGAGCAGTACTTC. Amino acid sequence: CASSVSKVSRDWVEQYF.

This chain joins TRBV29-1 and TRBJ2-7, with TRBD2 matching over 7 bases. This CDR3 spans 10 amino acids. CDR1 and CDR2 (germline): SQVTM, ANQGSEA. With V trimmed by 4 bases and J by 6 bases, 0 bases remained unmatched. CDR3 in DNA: TGCAGCGTTGCGGGAGGCGAGCAGTACTTC. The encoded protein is CSVAGGEQYF.

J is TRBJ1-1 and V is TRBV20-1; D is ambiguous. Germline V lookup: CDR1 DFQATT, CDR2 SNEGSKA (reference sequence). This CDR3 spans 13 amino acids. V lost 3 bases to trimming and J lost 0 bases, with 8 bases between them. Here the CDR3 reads CSASGNMNTEAFF. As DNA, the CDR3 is TGCAGTGCTAGCGGCAACATGAACACTGAAGCTTTCTTT.

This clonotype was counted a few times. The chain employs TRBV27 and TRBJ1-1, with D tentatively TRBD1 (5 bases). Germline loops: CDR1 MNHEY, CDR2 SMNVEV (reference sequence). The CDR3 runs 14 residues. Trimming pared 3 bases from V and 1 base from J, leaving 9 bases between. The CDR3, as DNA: TGTGCCAGCAGTTTCAGGGCCGCGAACACTGAAGCTTTCTTT. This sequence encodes CASSFRAANTEAFF.

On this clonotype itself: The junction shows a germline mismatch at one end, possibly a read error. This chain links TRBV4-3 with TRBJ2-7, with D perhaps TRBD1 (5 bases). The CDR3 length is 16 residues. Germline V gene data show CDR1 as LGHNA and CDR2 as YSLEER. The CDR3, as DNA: TGCGTCAGCAGCCAGGGCAGGCAGGGTAAGTTCTACGAGCACTACTTC. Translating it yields CVSSQGRQGKFYEHYF.

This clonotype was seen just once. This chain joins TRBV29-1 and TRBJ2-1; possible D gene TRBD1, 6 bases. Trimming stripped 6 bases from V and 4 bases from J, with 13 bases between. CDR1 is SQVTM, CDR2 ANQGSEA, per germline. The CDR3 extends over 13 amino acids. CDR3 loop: CSVRQDPYNEQFF. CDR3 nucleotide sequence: TGCAGCGTCCGACAGGATCCGTACAATGAGCAGTTCTTC.

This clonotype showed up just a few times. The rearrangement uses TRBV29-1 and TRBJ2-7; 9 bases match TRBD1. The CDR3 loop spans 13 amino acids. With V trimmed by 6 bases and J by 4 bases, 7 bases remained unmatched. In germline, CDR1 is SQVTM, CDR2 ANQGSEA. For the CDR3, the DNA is TGCAGCGTCGCACCGGGACAGGGTTACGAGCAGTACTTC. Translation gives CSVAPGQGYEQYF.

DNA for the CDR3: TGTGCCAGCAGCGGTCGGGACGGGGACTACGAGCAGTACTTC. Translation: CASSGRDGDYEQYF. V gene TRBV7-6 combines with J gene TRBJ2-7; D is possibly TRBD1 or TRBD2 (5 bases each). The V and J ends lost 5 bases and 3 bases respectively, with 14 bases between them. CDR3 length: 14 amino acids. Germline CDR1 SGHVS, CDR2 FNYEAQ.

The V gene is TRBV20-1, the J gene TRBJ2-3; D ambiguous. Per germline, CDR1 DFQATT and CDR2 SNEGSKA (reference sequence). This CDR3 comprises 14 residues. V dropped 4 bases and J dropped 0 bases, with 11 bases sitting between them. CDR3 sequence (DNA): TGCAGTGCTACCAACTTGGGGAGCACAGATACGCAGTATTTT. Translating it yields CSATNLGSTDTQYF.

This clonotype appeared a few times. The CDR3 nucleotides read TGTGCCTGGAGCCGGGAGGGGGAGGAGACCCAGTACTTC. It codes for CAWSREGEETQYF. The rearrangement joins TRBV30 to TRBJ2-5; 8 nucleotides line up with TRBD2. Germline CDR1 is GTSNPN and CDR2 is SVGIG (reference sequence). The CDR3 is made up of 13 amino acids. The ends lost 3 bases at V and 5 bases at J; junction bases unmatched: 5.

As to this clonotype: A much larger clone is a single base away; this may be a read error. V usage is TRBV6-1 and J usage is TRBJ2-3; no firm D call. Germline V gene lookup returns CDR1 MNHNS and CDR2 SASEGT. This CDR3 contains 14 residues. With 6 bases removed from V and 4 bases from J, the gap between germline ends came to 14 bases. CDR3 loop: CASRPFLVPDTQYF. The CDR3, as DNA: TGTGCCAGCAGACCGTTTTTAGTCCCAGATACGCAGTATTTT.

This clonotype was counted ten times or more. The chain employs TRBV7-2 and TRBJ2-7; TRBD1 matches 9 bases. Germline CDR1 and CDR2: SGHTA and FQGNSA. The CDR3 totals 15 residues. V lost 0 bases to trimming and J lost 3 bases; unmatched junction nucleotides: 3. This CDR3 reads CASSLAGQGIYEQYF. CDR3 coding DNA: TGTGCCAGCAGCTTAGCGGGACAGGGTATCTACGAGCAGTACTTC. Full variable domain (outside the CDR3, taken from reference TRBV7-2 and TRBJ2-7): GAGVSQSPSNKVTEKGKDVELRCDPISGHTALYWYRQSLGQGLEFLIYFQGNSAPDKSGLPSDRFSAERTGGSVSTLTIQRTQQEDSAVYLCASSLAGQGIYEQYFGPGTRLTVT.

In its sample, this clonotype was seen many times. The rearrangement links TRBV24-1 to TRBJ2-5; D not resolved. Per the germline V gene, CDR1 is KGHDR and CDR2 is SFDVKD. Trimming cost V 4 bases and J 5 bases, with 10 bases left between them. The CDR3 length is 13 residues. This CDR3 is CATSEDHSETQYF. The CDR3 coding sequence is TGTGCCACCAGTGAAGATCACTCGGAGACCCAGTACTTC.